This is a list of T cell receptor beta chains from one sample in a study of control samples from healthy donors and cancer patients. Profiling relied on immunoSEQ multiplex PCR, and the TCRdb table lists in-frame clones only, not all of them. The profile covers some 150,000 clones, with roughly 95% appearing a single time and approximately 0.93% taken by the ten largest. The specimen was blood. All receptors derive from a young woman in good health. CDR3s include the opening cysteine and the closing phenylalanine or tryptophan. The order of the fields is V gene, clone size, D gene, J gene, CDR3 protein, CDR3 DNA. A D gene is named only where the DNA matches it firmly. Rows give clone size only sometimes, using once, few, many, or a class for an expanded clone.

TRBV5-4	NA	NA	TRBJ2-5	CASSLVEEETQYF	TGTGCCAGCAGCTTGGTTGAGGAAGAGACCCAGTACTTC
TRBV5-1	NA	NA	TRBJ1-3	CASSLDRAIGNTIYF	TGCGCCAGCAGCTTGGATAGGGCGATCGGCAACACCATATATTTT
TRBV28	NA	NA	TRBJ1-5	CASSLWANQPQHF	TGTGCCAGCAGTTTATGGGCCAATCAGCCCCAGCATTTT
TRBV13	NA	TRBD1	TRBJ1-3	CASSLDRGPGNTIYF	TGTGCCAGCAGCTTAGACAGGGGGCCGGGAAACACCATATATTTT
TRBV5-5	NA	NA	TRBJ2-5	CASSRVGLRETQYF	TGTGCCAGCAGCCGGGTGGGCTTGAGGGAGACCCAGTACTTC
TRBV13	NA	NA	TRBJ1-1	CASSPEWNTEAFF	TGTGCCAGCAGCCCGGAGTGGAACACTGAAGCTTTCTTT
TRBV28	NA	NA	TRBJ2-1	CASSPYGLISYNEQFF	TGTGCCAGCAGCCCCTACGGACTCATCTCCTACAATGAGCAGTTCTTC
TRBV12-3/TRBV12-4	NA	NA	TRBJ1-1	CASSFGLRTEAFF	TGTGCCAGCAGTTTCGGGTTGCGCACTGAAGCTTTCTTT
TRBV7-9	NA	NA	TRBJ1-5	CASSYDNQPQHF	TGTGCCAGCAGCTACGACAATCAGCCCCAGCATTTT
TRBV2	once	TRBD2	TRBJ2-7	CARETSGGPGQYF	TGTGCCAGGGAGACTAGCGGGGGGCCCGGGCAGTACTTC
TRBV13	NA	NA	TRBJ2-5	CASSHSSRDSGAQYF	TGTGCCAGCAGCCACAGCAGCAGGGACTCTGGGGCCCAGTACTTC
TRBV9	NA	TRBD1	TRBJ1-2	CASSVAPDRGNYGYTF	TGTGCCAGCAGCGTAGCCCCGGACAGGGGGAACTATGGCTACACCTTC
TRBV4-2	NA	NA	TRBJ1-3	CASSQGAGTGNTIYF	TGTGCCAGCAGCCAAGGTGCAGGGACTGGAAACACCATATATTTT
TRBV27	NA	TRBD1	TRBJ1-6	CASRMGQPFSALHF	TGTGCCAGCAGGATGGGACAGCCGTTCTCAGCCCTCCACTTT
TRBV7-7	once	TRBD1	TRBJ2-2	CASSLHRGNTGELFF	TGTGCTAGCAGCTTGCACAGGGGGAACACCGGGGAGCTGTTTTTT
TRBV2	NA	TRBD1	TRBJ2-7	CASNGQGTPYEQYF	TGTGCCAGCAACGGACAGGGGACCCCCTACGAGCAGTACTTC
TRBV27	NA	NA	TRBJ2-1	CASSPTLDSYNEQFF	TGTGCCAGCAGCCCAACCTTGGACTCCTACAATGAGCAGTTCTTC
TRBV2	once	NA	TRBJ1-2	CASNQGGAGYGYTF	TGTGCCAGCAACCAAGGGGGGGCCGGCTATGGCTACACCTTC
TRBV28	NA	TRBD1	TRBJ1-4	CASRSGTGYEKLFF	TGTGCCAGCAGATCCGGGACAGGGTATGAAAAACTGTTTTTT
TRBV9	NA	NA	TRBJ2-5	CASSVDEGRETQYF	TGTGCCAGCAGCGTAGACGAAGGGCGGGAGACCCAGTACTTC
TRBV14	NA	NA	TRBJ1-2	CASSHLTGSLLYGYTF	TGTGCCAGCAGCCACCTGACCGGATCCCTTCTCTATGGCTACACCTTC
TRBV7-3	once	NA	TRBJ1-2	CASSPLLPEPYGYTF	TGTGCCAGCAGCCCGCTCCTCCCGGAACCCTATGGCTACACCTTC
TRBV28	NA	NA	TRBJ2-3	CASSFMGRGSRTDTQYF	TGTGCCAGCAGTTTTATGGGGCGGGGCTCGCGCACAGATACGCAGTATTTT
TRBV28	once	NA	TRBJ2-2	CASSLDLRQANTGELFF	TGTGCCAGCAGTTTAGACTTGAGACAGGCGAACACCGGGGAGCTGTTTTTT
TRBV28	NA	NA	TRBJ2-7	CASSFRSYEQYF	TGTGCCAGCAGTTTCAGGAGCTACGAGCAGTACTTC
TRBV6-5	NA	TRBD1	TRBJ1-2	CASSRTGGGGYTF	TGTGCCAGCAGCAGGACAGGGGGAGGTGGCTACACCTTC
TRBV28	NA	NA	TRBJ1-4	CASITHPGNEKLFF	TGTGCCAGCATCACCCACCCGGGTAATGAAAAACTGTTTTTT
TRBV27	NA	TRBD2	TRBJ2-1	CASSLKLAGVGSYNEQFF	TGTGCCAGCAGTTTAAAACTAGCGGGAGTGGGGTCCTACAATGAGCAGTTCTTC
TRBV6-5	NA	NA	TRBJ2-5	CASSYKGWETQYF	TGTGCCAGCAGTTACAAGGGGTGGGAGACCCAGTACTTC
TRBV7-9	NA	TRBD1	TRBJ1-5	CASSLGDRGLEPQHF	TGTGCCAGCAGCTTAGGAGACAGGGGGCTTGAGCCCCAGCATTTT
TRBV5-1	NA	NA	TRBJ2-7	CASSLAGYYEQYF	TGCGCCAGCAGCTTGGCAGGGTACTACGAGCAGTACTTC
TRBV6-6	NA	TRBD1	TRBJ1-1	CASSPRQGRSNTEAFF	TGTGCCAGCAGCCCCCGACAGGGGAGGTCAAACACTGAAGCTTTCTTT
TRBV7-9	NA	NA	TRBJ2-7	CASSMTVSGVYEQYF	TGTGCCAGCAGCATGACAGTAAGTGGGGTCTACGAGCAGTACTTC
TRBV3-1/TRBV3-2	NA	NA	TRBJ1-5	CASSEGGNQPQHF	TGTGCCAGCAGTGAAGGGGGCAATCAGCCCCAGCATTTT
TRBV5-1	NA	NA	TRBJ2-7	CASSLVGTSFYEQYF	TGCGCCAGCAGCTTGGTTGGGACAAGCTTCTACGAGCAGTACTTC
TRBV19	few	NA	TRBJ2-1	CASSIGREQFF	TGTGCCAGTAGTATAGGAAGAGAGCAGTTCTTC
TRBV19	NA	NA	TRBJ2-1	CASSFSLAYYNEQFF	TGTGCCAGTAGTTTCTCCCTAGCTTACTACAATGAGCAGTTCTTC
TRBV5-4	NA	NA	TRBJ1-1	CASSPTSLNTEAFF	TGTGCCAGCAGCCCCACATCATTGAACACTGAAGCTTTCTTT
TRBV15	NA	NA	TRBJ2-7	CATSAGLGRDEQYF	TGTGCCACCAGCGCCGGACTCGGGCGAGACGAGCAGTACTTC
TRBV28	NA	TRBD1	TRBJ2-2	CASTSDRGNTGELFF	TGTGCCAGCACCTCCGACAGGGGTAACACCGGGGAGCTGTTTTTT
TRBV10-3	NA	NA	TRBJ1-2	CAIGSNKPDGYTF	TGTGCCATCGGCAGTAACAAACCGGATGGCTACACCTTC
TRBV10-3	NA	NA	TRBJ1-4	CAISERQGEKLFF	TGTGCCATCAGTGAGCGTCAAGGCGAAAAACTGTTTTTT
TRBV5-4	NA	TRBD1	TRBJ2-7	CASSLPRDRGRTVSYEQYF	TGTGCCAGCAGCCTCCCCCGGGACAGGGGGCGAACGGTCTCCTACGAGCAGTACTTC
TRBV1	NA	NA	TRBJ2-3	CTSSQEREGDTDTQYF	TGCACCAGCAGCCAGGAGCGGGAGGGCGACACAGATACGCAGTATTTT
TRBV10-3	NA	TRBD1	TRBJ2-7	CAIRTGGGSYEQYF	TGTGCCATCAGGACAGGGGGCGGTTCCTACGAGCAGTACTTC
TRBV2	NA	NA	TRBJ1-5	CASRGPDNQPQHF	TGTGCCAGCAGAGGGCCAGACAATCAGCCCCAGCATTTT
TRBV3-1/TRBV3-2	NA	NA	TRBJ2-2	CASSQGGPNTGELFF	TGTGCCAGCAGCCAAGGTGGCCCTAACACCGGGGAGCTGTTTTTT